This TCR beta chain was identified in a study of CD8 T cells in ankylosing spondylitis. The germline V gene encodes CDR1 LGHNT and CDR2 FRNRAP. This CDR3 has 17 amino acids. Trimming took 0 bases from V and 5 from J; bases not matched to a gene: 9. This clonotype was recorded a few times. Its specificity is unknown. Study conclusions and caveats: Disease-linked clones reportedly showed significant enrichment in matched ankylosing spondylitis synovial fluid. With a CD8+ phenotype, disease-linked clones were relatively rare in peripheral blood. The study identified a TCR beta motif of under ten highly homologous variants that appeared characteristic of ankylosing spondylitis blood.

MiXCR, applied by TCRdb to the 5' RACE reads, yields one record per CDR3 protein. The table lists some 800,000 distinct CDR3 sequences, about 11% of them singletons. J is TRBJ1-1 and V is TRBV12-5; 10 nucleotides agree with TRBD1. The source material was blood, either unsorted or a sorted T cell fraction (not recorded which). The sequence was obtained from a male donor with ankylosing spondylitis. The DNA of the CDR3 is TGTGCTAGTGGTTTGGTACAAGTCGGGACAGGGGTAACTGAAGCTTTCTTT. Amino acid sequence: CASGLVQVGTGVTEAFF.